This is a list of T cell receptor beta chains from one sample in a study of blood T cell repertoires in COVID-19. The protocol was immunoSEQ multiplex PCR, while the TCRdb copy is restricted to in-frame clones and leaves out a portion. The sample consists of fewer than 350,000 clones, approximately 89% of them appearing once. The sequencing input was peripheral blood. The source is a woman in her sixties or seventies with COVID-19, enrolled during active disease. Each CDR3 is given with its conserved first and last residue. D genes are given only for firm matches. Clone size, where shown, is once, few, many, or a class for clones that have expanded.

d_call clone_size j_call v_call cdr3_nt cdr3_aa
- - TRBJ2-7 TRBV19 TGTGCCAGTAGTATAGGGTTGGGGGGTTCCTACGAGCAGTACTTC CASSIGLGGSYEQYF
- - TRBJ1-2 TRBV2 TGTGCCAGCAGTGAACAACTGGACAGCTACTATGGCTACACCTTC CASSEQLDSYYGYTF
- - TRBJ2-1 TRBV7-2 TGTGCCAGCAGCTTAGTGGGGGGGCTCTCGGATGAGCAGTTCTTC CASSLVGGLSDEQFF
- - TRBJ2-7 TRBV7-9 TGTGCCAGCAGTCCAGACTCCAACGAGCAGTACTTC CASSPDSNEQYF
TRBD1 - TRBJ2-5 TRBV5-1 TGCGCCAGCAGCTTCGCCGGGACAGGGCCAGAGACCCAGTACTTC CASSFAGTGPETQYF
- - TRBJ1-2 TRBV6-5 TGTGCCAGCAGGCTACAGGTTGACTATGGCTACACCTTC CASRLQVDYGYTF
- - TRBJ1-1 TRBV19 TGTGCCAGTAGTATAGTTGGGGGAGGCGGGACTGAAGCTTTCTTT CASSIVGGGGTEAFF
- - TRBJ2-5 TRBV12-3/TRBV12-4 TGTGCCAGCAGTTTTCAGGGAGAGACCCAGTACTTC CASSFQGETQYF
TRBD1 - TRBJ1-2 TRBV27 TGTGCCAGCAGGCCAACCAGGACAGGGCAGGGTGGCTACACCTTC CASRPTRTGQGGYTF
TRBD1 - TRBJ1-1 TRBV7-6 TGTGCCAGCAGCCTGGGACAGGGGAACACTGAAGCTTTCTTT CASSLGQGNTEAFF
- few TRBJ2-5 TRBV7-9 TGTGCCAGCTCATCCCCGTCGGGGGAGACCCAGTACTTC CASSSPSGETQYF
- - TRBJ2-3 TRBV11-2 TGTGCCAGCAGCTTAGGAGTGGATACGCAGTATTTT CASSLGVDTQYF
- once TRBJ1-1 TRBV28 TGTGCCAGCAGTTTACAAACGACAGGCCAAGGAGCTTTCTTT CASSLQTTGQGAFF
TRBD2 once TRBJ2-3 TRBV5-6 TGTGCCAGCAGTCCTACGGTCAGCGGGGGGGCTAAAGATACGCAGTATTTT CASSPTVSGGAKDTQYF
- - TRBJ2-4 TRBV2 TGTGCCAGCAAGGTCAGGGCGATTACCAAAAACATTCAGTACTTC CASKVRAITKNIQYF
- - TRBJ2-2 TRBV5-1 TGCGCCAGCAGCGCAGAAACCGGGGAGCTGTTTTTT CASSAETGELFF
- - TRBJ1-2 TRBV6-6 TGTGCCAACCGTGGGGGGGGCTCTAACTATGGCTACACCTTC CANRGGGSNYGYTF
- - TRBJ2-3 TRBV19 TGTGCCAGTAGTATCTCCGGTTATACGCAGTATTTT CASSISGYTQYF
- - TRBJ2-1 TRBV9 TGTGCCAGCAGCCTAATAGACAGTTCCTACAATGAGCAGTTCTTC CASSLIDSSYNEQFF
- - TRBJ2-3 TRBV14 TGTGCCAGCAGCCAAAGAAGGGGATTTCAGGCCCGGGGCACAGATACGCAGTATTTT CASSQRRGFQARGTDTQYF
TRBD1 - TRBJ1-2 TRBV27 TGTGCCAGCAGCGCTAGGGGACAGGGAGCTTATGGCTACACCTTC CASSARGQGAYGYTF
- - TRBJ1-1 TRBV27 TGTGCCAGCAGTTTCCTAGGGGCAAGAGACACTGAAGCTTTCTTT CASSFLGARDTEAFF
- - TRBJ2-6 TRBV14 TGTGCCAGCAGCCAGGACAGTCGATCTGGGGCCAACGTCCTGACTTTC CASSQDSRSGANVLTF
TRBD2 - TRBJ2-4 TRBV7-9 TGTGCCAGCAGCTTAGCCCTAGCGGGGGGCATAAATCAGTACTTC CASSLALAGGINQYF
TRBD2 once TRBJ2-2 TRBV2 TGTGCCAGCAGGTCTCGGCTAGCGGACACCGGGGAGCTGTTTTTT CASRSRLADTGELFF
- - TRBJ2-4 TRBV2 TGTGCCAGCAGTCCGCAGGGTTATCGGTTGTCCAAAAACATTCAGTACTTC CASSPQGYRLSKNIQYF
- - TRBJ1-1 TRBV27 TGTGCCAGCATGATGCTCGGCGGGAACACTGAAGCTTTCTTT CASMMLGGNTEAFF
TRBD1 - TRBJ1-1 TRBV6-5 TGTGCCAGCAGACTCGACAGGGTCACTGAAGCTTTCTTT CASRLDRVTEAFF
TRBD1 - TRBJ1-5 TRBV19 TGTGCCAGTAGTCCTAGGGGCGGGACAGGTCATCAGCCCCAGCATTTT CASSPRGGTGHQPQHF
- - TRBJ1-5 TRBV19 TGTGCCACCTCATTGGGAGGCAATCAGCCCCAGCATTTT CATSLGGNQPQHF
- once TRBJ2-6 TRBV3-1/TRBV3-2 TGTGCCAGCAGCCTCCAAAATGCTGGGGCCAACGTCCTGACTTTC CASSLQNAGANVLTF
- - TRBJ2-1 TRBV6-5 TGTGCCAGCAGTTACGCGGGAAGTACCAATGAGCAGTTCTTC CASSYAGSTNEQFF
- few TRBJ1-2 TRBV2 TGTGCCGGCGGTTTAGGGACATCCGAGCGTCCGAACTATGGCTACACCTTC CAGGLGTSERPNYGYTF
- - TRBJ2-2 TRBV19 TGTGCCAGTAGTGGACAGGGGGGACTAGCGGCGAACACCGGGGAGCTGTTTTTT CASSGQGGLAANTGELFF
- - TRBJ1-1 TRBV30 TGTGCACGACAGAAAATGAACACTGAAGCTTTCTTT CARQKMNTEAFF
TRBD1 - TRBJ1-6 TRBV5-6 TGTGCCAGCCGCGGACAGGGCGGATCACCCCTCCACTTT CASRGQGGSPLHF
- once TRBJ1-1 TRBV5-1 TGCGCCAGCAGCTTGTCAAATGACGGGGGGAACACTGAAGCTTTCTTT CASSLSNDGGNTEAFF
- - TRBJ2-5 TRBV24-1 TGTGCCACCAGTCAATCAGCGGAGACCCAGTACTTC CATSQSAETQYF
- few TRBJ2-2 TRBV7-9 TGTGCCAGCAGCTTACAGGGGACCGGGGAGCTGTTTTTT CASSLQGTGELFF
TRBD1 - TRBJ1-5 TRBV5-1 TGCGCCAGCAGCCTACAGGGGGCCAGCAATCAGCCCCAGCATTTT CASSLQGASNQPQHF
- - TRBJ1-1 TRBV5-5 TGTGCCAGCAGCAGATACAGGGATTCAGAAGCTTTCTTT CASSRYRDSEAFF
TRBD1 once TRBJ2-1 TRBV19 TGTGCCAGTAGTATAGAAGGCAGGGGGCGTGAGAATGAGCAGTTCTTC CASSIEGRGRENEQFF
TRBD1 once TRBJ1-1 TRBV10-3 TGTGCCATCAGCTGGACAGGGAACACTGAAGCTTTCTTT CAISWTGNTEAFF
TRBD1 - TRBJ1-1 TRBV5-1 TGCGCCAGCAGCCGTGGACAGGGATGGGAGGGCACTGAAGCTTTCTTT CASSRGQGWEGTEAFF
- once TRBJ2-5 TRBV4-1 TGCGCCAGCAGCCGAGACACGGGGAAGGGAGAGACCCAGTACTTC CASSRDTGKGETQYF
- - TRBJ2-2 TRBV9 TGTGCCAGCAGCGTATCCCGGAGGCGGGAAGGGGAGCTGTTTTTT CASSVSRRREGELFF
TRBD1 - TRBJ1-6 TRBV7-8 TGTGCCAGCAGTTCTCCTCGGACAGGCCTGACGATGTTCGCACCCCTCCACTTT CASSSPRTGLTMFAPLHF
- - TRBJ1-2 TRBV5-6 TGTGCCAGCAGCTTGCAGGGAATCCCCTATGGCTACACCTTC CASSLQGIPYGYTF
- once TRBJ1-4 TRBV7-9 TGTGCCAGCAGCCCCGCGTTACTGACAGCAACTAATGAAAAACTGTTTTTT CASSPALLTATNEKLFF
TRBD1 - TRBJ1-1 TRBV7-2 TGTGCCAGCAGCTCCCGACAGGGGACGATCACTGAAGCTTTCTTT CASSSRQGTITEAFF
TRBD1 - TRBJ2-5 TRBV2 TGTGCCAGCAGTGGCCAGGGGGCAACACAAGAGACCCAGTACTTC CASSGQGATQETQYF
TRBD1 once TRBJ1-4 TRBV5-1 TGCGCCAGCAGCCAATCACCGACAGGGACCGAAAAACTGTTTTTT CASSQSPTGTEKLFF
- - TRBJ2-1 TRBV19 TGTGCCAGTAGTCTTATAGGGAGCTCCTACAATGAGCAGTTCTTC CASSLIGSSYNEQFF
- - TRBJ2-2 TRBV19 TGTGCCAGTAGTATAGACAGGGGCGGGGAGCTGTTTTTT CASSIDRGGELFF
TRBD1 - TRBJ2-3 TRBV4-2 TGTGCCAGCAGCCAGGGTGGACAGGGGGCGGGGATGCAGTATTTT CASSQGGQGAGMQYF
- - TRBJ2-3 TRBV6-5 TGTGCCAGCAGTTACGGGCTAAAGAATAGCGCAGATACGCAGTATTTT CASSYGLKNSADTQYF
TRBD1 - TRBJ2-3 TRBV5-1 TGCGCCAGCAGTCCGGGACAGGGGTTAGATACGCAGTATTTT CASSPGQGLDTQYF
TRBD1 - TRBJ2-1 TRBV6-6 TGTGCCAGCAAAGACAGGGCCTCTTACAATGAGCAGTTCTTC CASKDRASYNEQFF
- - TRBJ2-7 TRBV4-2 TGTGCCAGCAGCCAGGTTTACACAGGGAAGTACTTC CASSQVYTGKYF